These 32 T cell receptor beta chains share one sample of origin, sequenced in a study of blood T cell repertoires in COVID-19. Generated by immunoSEQ multiplex PCR, the TCRdb table keeps only in-frame clones and is missing some. This sample yields about 91,000 clones, of which more than 75% are seen a single time; around 7% belongs to the top ten. Sequenced input: peripheral blood. Every receptor here comes from a man in his 70s with acute or convalescent COVID-19.

The chain carries TRBV4-1 and TRBJ2-1; 8 positions agree with TRBD2. The J segment lost 9 bases and the V segment lost 2 bases, leaving 9 bases of the junction unmatched. Germline CDR1 and CDR2: MGHRA and YSYEKL. CDR3 length equals 15 residues. The CDR3 is CASSQPTTSEVEQFF. The CDR3 nucleotides are TGCGCCAGCAGCCAACCGACGACTAGCGAAGTTGAGCAGTTCTTC.

The chain recombines TRBV9 with TRBJ2-2; D may be TRBD2 (6 bases). Germline V gene data show CDR1 as SGDLS and CDR2 as YYNGEE. V shed 0 bases and J shed 3 bases, with 9 bases lying between them. This CDR3 comprises 15 residues. The CDR3 DNA reads TGTGCCAGCAGCGTAGAGGGAGGCGACACCGGGGAGCTGTTTTTT. It translates to CASSVEGGDTGELFF.

The chain is built from TRBV5-6 and TRBJ2-5; TRBD1 matches at 7 bases. The length of the CDR3 is 15 residues. Germline V gives CDR1 SGHDT, CDR2 YYEEEE. The V gene end was trimmed by 0 bases and the J gene end by 2 bases; junction bases not matched to a gene: 4. The CDR3 sequence is CASSLGQGWQETQYF. The DNA for the CDR3 is TGTGCCAGCAGCTTGGGACAGGGTTGGCAAGAGACCCAGTACTTC.

The chain couples TRBV28 to TRBJ1-5; 10 nucleotides match TRBD1. The CDR3 runs to 17 residues. Germline loops: CDR1 MDHEN, CDR2 SYDVKM. V shed 6 bases, J shed 7 bases, and the junction held 15 bases outside the gene matches. CDR3 amino acids: CASSSGYTGTGVQPQHF. CDR3 coding DNA: TGTGCCAGCAGCTCTGGCTACACCGGGACAGGGGTCCAGCCCCAGCATTTT.

This clone appeared a single time. This rearrangement joins TRBV6-5 to TRBJ2-7; tentatively, D is TRBD2 (5 bases). CDR1 and CDR2 from the germline V gene are MNHEY and SVGAGI. The CDR3 extends over 14 amino acids. V was trimmed by 4 bases and J by 4 bases, leaving 14 bases between them. CDR3 DNA: TGTGCCAGCAGTTCCTTAAGCGGAACTTACGAGCAGTACTTC. It yields the protein CASSSLSGTYEQYF.

The gene calls are TRBV2 and TRBJ2-1; D not certain. This CDR3 spans 12 amino acids. Germline V CDR1 and CDR2: SNHLY, FYNNEI. V was shortened by 6 bases and J by 7 bases, with 10 bases between the two germline ends. The CDR3 DNA sequence: TGTGCCAGCAGCCCCAGTCTTAATGAGCAGTTCTTC. Its translation: CASSPSLNEQFF.

This clone was recorded only once. The chain combines TRBV5-4 with TRBJ2-1, with a weak D call TRBD2 (7 bases). Germline V gene lookup returns CDR1 SGHNT and CDR2 YYREEE (reference sequence). The CDR3 is 16 residues long. Between the trimmed V and J ends, which lost 5 bases and 1 base, there was a span of 16 bases. The CDR3 region is CASSTPGGASYNEQFF. The CDR3 DNA sequence: TGTGCCAGCAGTACGCCGGGGGGCGCTTCCTACAATGAGCAGTTCTTC.

The chain links TRBV5-1 to TRBJ2-7; D might be TRBD1 (5 bases). The CDR3 is 13 amino acids. Germline V gives CDR1 SGHRS, CDR2 YFSETQ. With 4 bases removed from V and 7 bases from J, the gap between germline ends came to 15 bases. CDR3 DNA: TGCGCCAGCAGCCTCGGGCCCAAGGGGGAGCAGTACTTC. Translation: CASSLGPKGEQYF.

V is TRBV24-1 and J is TRBJ2-1; 10 bases map to TRBD2. The junction had 10 bases not matched to a gene; V was cut back by 3 bases and J by 9 bases. The CDR3 spans 16 residues. CDR1 is KGHDR and CDR2 is SFDVKD in the germline V gene. As DNA, the CDR3 is TGTGCCACCAGTGATCCCACGCTAGCGGGAGACGGTGAGCAGTTCTTC. As protein: CATSDPTLAGDGEQFF.

This clone came up a few times. The rearrangement joins TRBV10-3 to TRBJ1-2, with D tentatively TRBD1 (5 bases). The germline gives CDR1 ENHRY, CDR2 SYGVKD. The V end lost 2 bases, the J end lost 6 bases, and 10 bases lay between the germline ends. The CDR3 is 13 residues long. The CDR3 DNA follows: TGTGCCATCAGTGAGACCGACAGAGATGGCTACACCTTC. The encoded protein is CAISETDRDGYTF.

The CDR3 protein is CASSDNFRGNEQFF. CDR3 sequence (DNA): TGTGCCAGCAGTGATAACTTCAGGGGCAATGAGCAGTTCTTC. The chain combines TRBV2 with TRBJ2-1; maybe TRBD1 (6 bases). Per germline, CDR1 SNHLY and CDR2 FYNNEI. Trimming stripped 3 bases from V and 6 bases from J, with 12 bases between. This CDR3 region has 14 residues.

The chain is built from TRBV19 and TRBJ2-1; D is undetermined. The CDR3 is 11 residues long. Germline V gene data show CDR1 as LNHDA and CDR2 as SQIVND (reference sequence). V was trimmed by 6 bases and J by 10 bases, leaving 10 bases between them. The DNA of the CDR3 is TGTGCCAGTAGCACTCTCGGGGAGCAGTTCTTC. Its translation is CASSTLGEQFF.

CDR3: CASSLGGGGTQYF. The CDR3 nucleotides are TGTGCCAGCAGTTTAGGCGGGGGGGGTACGCAGTATTTT. J is TRBJ2-3 and V is TRBV12-3 or TRBV12-4; 9 nucleotides line up with TRBD2. This CDR3 spans 13 amino acids. V dropped 1 base and J dropped 8; count of bases not matched to a gene: 1.

The V call is TRBV27, the J call TRBJ1-5, with a tentative D call TRBD1 (5 bases). Trimming took off 5 bases at V and 5 bases at J, with 13 bases between the two ends. The CDR3 loop spans 14 amino acids. The germline V gene encodes CDR1 MNHEY and CDR2 SMNVEV (reference sequence). The CDR3 loop is CASSTSGPHQPQHF. DNA for the CDR3: TGTGCCAGCAGTACCTCAGGGCCTCATCAGCCCCAGCATTTT.

The chain carries TRBV5-1 and TRBJ2-1; 16 bases line up with TRBD2. Germline V gives CDR1 SGHRS, CDR2 YFSETQ. With 4 bases clipped from V and 9 bases from J, the junction kept 13 bases outside the gene matches. This CDR3 is 18 amino acids long. The CDR3 bases are TGCGCCAGCAGCCCTAGTCCCGGGACTAGCGGGGGGGCGGGTGAGCAGTTCTTC. This translates into CASSPSPGTSGGAGEQFF.

This sequence joins TRBV30 and TRBJ1-2; 9 nucleotides align to TRBD1. Germline V CDR1 and CDR2: GTSNPN, SVGIG (reference sequence). CDR3 size: 14 residues. J gave up 2 bases and V 3 bases, and 4 bases lay outside the gene matches. The CDR3 coding sequence is TGTGCCTGGAGACAAACAGGGGGCAACTATGGCTACACCTTC. Its translation is CAWRQTGGNYGYTF.

This clone is a singleton in its sample. The chain links TRBV4-1 to TRBJ1-6; D possibly corresponds to TRBD1 (5 bases). The CDR3 extends over 18 amino acids. Trimming pared 0 bases from V and 0 bases from J, leaving 12 bases between. Germline CDR1 reads MGHRA; CDR2 reads YSYEKL. The CDR3 nucleotides read TGCGCCAGCAGCCAAGATTCGTCGGGGGTCTCCTATAATTCACCCCTCCACTTT. This translates into CASSQDSSGVSYNSPLHF.

The chain couples TRBV9 to TRBJ2-3; tentative D call: TRBD2 (6 bases). This CDR3 is 13 amino acids long. Trimming took off 7 bases at V and 6 bases at J, with 15 bases between the two ends. Germline V gene lookup returns CDR1 SGDLS and CDR2 YYNGEE. The CDR3 region has the DNA TGTGCCAGCCGACCAGGCGGGGACGATACGCAGTATTTT. This gives the protein CASRPGGDDTQYF.

This chain links TRBV6-5 with TRBJ2-1; TRBD1 might be the D (5 bases). This CDR3 contains 15 residues. In germline, CDR1 is MNHEY, CDR2 SVGAGI. V was clipped by 2 bases and J by 8 bases, with 16 bases between them. DNA for the CDR3: TGTGCCAGCAGTTACGCAGGGAAGTCCCTCGATGAGCAGTTCTTC. Translating it yields CASSYAGKSLDEQFF.

The gene calls are TRBV28 and TRBJ2-7; the match to TRBD2 covers 8 bases. The CDR3 is 15 amino acids. V dropped 3 bases and J dropped 4; count of bases not matched to a gene: 8. Germline assignment: CDR1 MDHEN and CDR2 SYDVKM. This CDR3 reads CASSLSGSRGYEQYF. In nucleotides, the CDR3 is TGTGCCAGCAGTTTGAGCGGGAGCAGGGGTTACGAGCAGTACTTC.

The V gene is TRBV30, the J gene TRBJ1-1, with a possible D match to TRBD1 (6 bases). CDR1 and CDR2 from the germline V gene are GTSNPN and SVGIG (reference sequence). This CDR3 has 14 amino acids. Trimming pared 3 bases from V and 2 bases from J, leaving 13 bases between. The CDR3 loop reads CAWRGGRGNTEAFF. The CDR3 DNA follows: TGTGCCTGGAGGGGTGGCAGGGGCAACACTGAAGCTTTCTTT.

The J gene is TRBJ1-1, the V gene TRBV24-1, with 9 nucleotides matching TRBD1. V was pared by 7 bases and J by 4 bases, with 6 bases of the junction left unmatched. This CDR3 is 14 amino acids long. In germline, CDR1 is KGHDR, CDR2 SFDVKD. The CDR3 region is CATRQGQGPTEAFF. DNA of the CDR3: TGTGCCACCAGGCAGGGACAGGGACCCACTGAAGCTTTCTTT.

This chain uses TRBV28 with TRBJ2-4; D uncertain. This CDR3 has 16 amino acids. V was cut by 3 bases and J by 1 base, with 13 bases left in between. The V gene's germline CDR1 is MDHEN and CDR2 SYDVKM. The CDR3 coding sequence is TGTGCCAGCAGTTTGAGCCTCGCCACCGCCAAAAACATTCAGTACTTC. Translated, it gives CASSLSLATAKNIQYF.

The chain recombines TRBV5-4 with TRBJ2-7, with 11 bases that match TRBD2. With 3 bases clipped from V and 2 bases from J, the junction kept 1 base outside the gene matches. The CDR3 runs 14 residues. CDR1 is SGHNT, CDR2 YYREEE, per germline (reference sequence). DNA for the CDR3: TGTGCCAGCAGCTCGACTAGCGGGGCCTACGAGCAGTACTTC. Translating gives CASSSTSGAYEQYF.

This clone turned up a few times. The genes are TRBV7-9 and TRBJ2-1; the match to TRBD1 covers 8 bases. The CDR3 spans 13 residues. CDR1 and CDR2 (germline): SEHNR, FQNEAQ (reference sequence). The V and J ends lost 2 bases and 9 bases, in that order; junction bases with no gene match: 3. In DNA form, the CDR3 reads TGTGCCAGCAGCTTACCAGGGGGCGGTGAGCAGTTCTTC. Translated, it gives CASSLPGGGEQFF. Complete variable domain (other parts from reference TRBV7-9 and TRBJ2-1): DTGVSQNPRHKITKRGQNVTFRCDPISEHNRLYWYRQTLGQGPEFLTYFQNEAQLEKSRLLSDRFSAERPKGSFSTLEIQRTEQGDSAMYLCASSLPGGGEQFFGPGTRLTVL.

The table lists this clone with a count of one. V usage is TRBV14 and J usage is TRBJ2-7, with D possibly being TRBD2 (6 bases). Trimming took off 0 bases at V and 3 bases at J, with 15 bases between the two ends. Germline CDR1 SGHDN, CDR2 FVKESK. This CDR3 is built from 16 residues. CDR3 in DNA: TGTGCCAGCAGCCAAGATAGCGGTGAGGGCAGCTACGAGCAGTACTTC. It encodes CASSQDSGEGSYEQYF.

The chain joins TRBV27 to TRBJ1-2, with TRBD1 identical over 9 bases. Losses at the gene ends were 0 bases for V and 4 bases for J; bases not matched to a gene: 9. This CDR3 has 17 residues. Germline values: CDR1 MNHEY, CDR2 SMNVEV (reference sequence). The CDR3 region is CASSLSQFTGGGYGYTF. The CDR3 bases are TGTGCCAGCAGTTTATCTCAATTTACAGGGGGCGGCTATGGCTACACCTTC.

V gene TRBV27 combines with J gene TRBJ2-1, with TRBD2 matching over 9 bases. Looked up from germline, CDR1 is MNHEY and CDR2 is SMNVEV (reference sequence). This CDR3 has 16 residues. The ends lost 4 bases at V and 0 bases at J; junction bases unmatched: 4. For the CDR3, the DNA is TGTGCCAGCAGTTACAATAGCGGGAGCTCCTACAATGAGCAGTTCTTC. Amino acid sequence: CASSYNSGSSYNEQFF.

This chain connects TRBV7-9 to TRBJ1-3; 8 nucleotides line up with TRBD1. The germline V gene has CDR1 SEHNR and CDR2 FQNEAQ (reference sequence). With 5 bases clipped from V and 2 bases from J, the junction kept 5 bases outside the gene matches. The CDR3 covers 15 residues. The CDR3 loop is CASSPGTGPGNTIYF. The CDR3 nucleotides read TGTGCCAGCAGCCCCGGGACAGGTCCTGGAAACACCATATATTTT.

V gene TRBV19 combines with J gene TRBJ2-5, with D perhaps matching TRBD2 (6 bases). This CDR3 is 14 amino acids long. The V and J ends lost 4 bases and 5 bases respectively, with 14 bases between them. In germline, CDR1 is LNHDA, CDR2 SQIVND (reference sequence). The CDR3 sequence is CASSRTRRGETQYF. DNA of the CDR3: TGTGCCAGTAGTAGAACAAGGCGGGGTGAGACCCAGTACTTC.

V gene TRBV7-9 combines with J gene TRBJ2-1, with 7 bases that match TRBD2. With 7 bases clipped from V and 8 bases from J, the junction kept 11 bases outside the gene matches. The CDR3 loop spans 14 amino acids. In germline, CDR1 is SEHNR, CDR2 FQNEAQ (reference sequence). CDR3 bases: TGTGCCAGCATTCTTAGCGGGTCCGAAGATGAGCAGTTCTTC. Translating it yields CASILSGSEDEQFF.

A single count supports this clone. The chain employs TRBV5-1 and TRBJ1-1, with 8 bases that match TRBD1. There are 14 residues in the CDR3. CDR1 and CDR2 from the germline V gene are SGHRS and YFSETQ. The trim removed 3 bases at V and 5 bases at J, leaving 6 bases unmatched. CDR3 bases: TGCGCCAGCAGCTCCGGACAGGGAAAAACTGAAGCTTTCTTT. Translated: CASSSGQGKTEAFF. The whole variable domain, remainder taken from reference TRBV5-1 and TRBJ1-1, is KAGVTQTPRYLIKTRGQQVTLSCSPISGHRSVSWYQQTPGQGLQFLFEYFSETQRNKGNFPGRFSGRQFSNSRSEMNVSTLELGDSALYLCASSSGQGKTEAFFGQGTRLTVV.